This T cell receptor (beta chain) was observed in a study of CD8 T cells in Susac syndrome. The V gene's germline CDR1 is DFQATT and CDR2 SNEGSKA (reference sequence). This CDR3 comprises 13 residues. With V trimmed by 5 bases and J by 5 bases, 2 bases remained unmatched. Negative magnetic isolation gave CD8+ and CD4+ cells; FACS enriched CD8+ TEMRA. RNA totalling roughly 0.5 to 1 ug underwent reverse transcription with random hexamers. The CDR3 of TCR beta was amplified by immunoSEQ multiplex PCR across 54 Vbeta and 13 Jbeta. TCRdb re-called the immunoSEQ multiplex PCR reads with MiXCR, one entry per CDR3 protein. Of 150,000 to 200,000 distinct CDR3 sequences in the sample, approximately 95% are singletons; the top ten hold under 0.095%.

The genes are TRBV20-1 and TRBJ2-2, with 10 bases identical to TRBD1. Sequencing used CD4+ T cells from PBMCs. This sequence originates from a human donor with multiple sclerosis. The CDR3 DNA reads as TGCAGTGCTCCGGGACAGGGGACCGGGGAGCTGTTTTTT. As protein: CSAPGQGTGELFF.